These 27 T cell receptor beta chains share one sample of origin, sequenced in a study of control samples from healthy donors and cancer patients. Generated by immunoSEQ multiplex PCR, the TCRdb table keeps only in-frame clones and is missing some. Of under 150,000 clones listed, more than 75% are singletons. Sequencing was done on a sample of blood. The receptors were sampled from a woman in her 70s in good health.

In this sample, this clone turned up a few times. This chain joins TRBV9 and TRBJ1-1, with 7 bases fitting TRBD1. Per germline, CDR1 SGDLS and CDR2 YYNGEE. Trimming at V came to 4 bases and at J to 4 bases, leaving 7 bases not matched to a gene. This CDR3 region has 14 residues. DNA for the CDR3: TGTGCCAGCAGCCGCACAGGGGTAGGCACTGAAGCTTTCTTT. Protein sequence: CASSRTGVGTEAFF. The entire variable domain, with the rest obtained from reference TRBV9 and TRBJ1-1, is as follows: DSGVTQTPKHLITATGQRVTLRCSPRSGDLSVYWYQQSLDQGLQFLIQYYNGEERAKGNILERFSAQQFPDLHSELNLSSLELGDSALYFCASSRTGVGTEAFFGQGTRLTVV.

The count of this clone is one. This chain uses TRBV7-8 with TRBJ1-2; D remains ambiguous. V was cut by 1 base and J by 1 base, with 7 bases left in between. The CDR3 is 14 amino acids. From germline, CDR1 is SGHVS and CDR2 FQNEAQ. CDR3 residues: CASSLETINYGYTF. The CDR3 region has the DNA TGTGCCAGCAGCTTAGAAACGATTAACTATGGCTACACCTTC.

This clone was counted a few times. CDR3 DNA: TGTGCTAGTGGTTTGGATGAGACCCAGTACTTC. Translation: CASGLDETQYF. The chain is built from TRBV12-5 and TRBJ2-5; D gene ambiguous. V gave up 1 base and J gave up 5 bases, with 2 bases separating them. In germline, CDR1 is LGHNT, CDR2 FRNRAP. The CDR3 length is 11 residues.

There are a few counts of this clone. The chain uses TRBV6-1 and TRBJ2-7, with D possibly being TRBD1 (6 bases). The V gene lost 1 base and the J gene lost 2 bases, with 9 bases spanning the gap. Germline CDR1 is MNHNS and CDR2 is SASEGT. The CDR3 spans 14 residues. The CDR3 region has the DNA TGTGCCAGCAGTGAAGGGACAGCCGCCTACGAGCAGTACTTC. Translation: CASSEGTAAYEQYF.

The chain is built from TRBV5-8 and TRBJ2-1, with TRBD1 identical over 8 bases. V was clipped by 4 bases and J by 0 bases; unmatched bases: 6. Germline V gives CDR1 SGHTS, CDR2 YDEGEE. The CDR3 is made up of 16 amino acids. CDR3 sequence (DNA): TGTGCCAGCAGCGTACCGACAGGGGTCTCCTACAATGAGCAGTTCTTC. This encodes CASSVPTGVSYNEQFF.

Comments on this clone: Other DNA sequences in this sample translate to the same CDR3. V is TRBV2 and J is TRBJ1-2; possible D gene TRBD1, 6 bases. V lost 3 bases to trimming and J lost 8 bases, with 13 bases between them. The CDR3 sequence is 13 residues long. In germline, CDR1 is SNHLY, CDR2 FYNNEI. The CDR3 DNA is TGTGCCAGCAGTGATTTACAGGGTGACGGCTACACCTTC. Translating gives CASSDLQGDGYTF.

The CDR3 sequence is CASSVTGNTEAFF. The CDR3 DNA reads as TGCGCCAGCAGCGTGACAGGGAACACTGAAGCTTTCTTT. The chain combines TRBV4-3 with TRBJ1-1, with D perhaps matching TRBD1 (6 bases). The CDR3 sequence is 13 residues long. In germline, CDR1 is LGHNA, CDR2 YSLEER. Trimming pared 5 bases from V and 1 base from J, leaving 8 bases between.

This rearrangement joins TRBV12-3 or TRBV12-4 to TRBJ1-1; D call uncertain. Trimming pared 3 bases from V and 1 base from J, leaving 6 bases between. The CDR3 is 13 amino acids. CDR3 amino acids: CASSFSENTEAFF. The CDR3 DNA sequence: TGTGCCAGCAGTTTCTCCGAGAACACTGAAGCTTTCTTT.

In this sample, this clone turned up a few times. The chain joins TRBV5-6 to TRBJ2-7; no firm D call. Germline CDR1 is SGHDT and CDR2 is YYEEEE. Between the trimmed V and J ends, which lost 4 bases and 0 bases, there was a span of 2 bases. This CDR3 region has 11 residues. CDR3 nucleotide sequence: TGTGCCAGCAGCCACTCCTACGAGCAGTACTTC. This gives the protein CASSHSYEQYF.

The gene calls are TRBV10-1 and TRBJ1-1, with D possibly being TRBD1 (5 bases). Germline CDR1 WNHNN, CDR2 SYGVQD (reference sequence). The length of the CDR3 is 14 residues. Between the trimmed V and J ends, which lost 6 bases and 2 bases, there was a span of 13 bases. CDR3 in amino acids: CASRAGTDNTEAFF. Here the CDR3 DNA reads TGCGCCAGCAGGGCCGGGACGGATAACACTGAAGCTTTCTTT.

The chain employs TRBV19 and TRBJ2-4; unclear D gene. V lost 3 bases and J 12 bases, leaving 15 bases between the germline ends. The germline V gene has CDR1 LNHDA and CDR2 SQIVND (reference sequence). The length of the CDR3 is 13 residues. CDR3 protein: CASSMSGTRHQYF. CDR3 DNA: TGTGCCAGTAGTATGTCAGGTACTCGCCATCAGTACTTC. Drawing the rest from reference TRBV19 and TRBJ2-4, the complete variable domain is DGGITQSPKYLFRKEGQNVTLSCEQNLNHDAMYWYRQDPGQGLRLIYYSQIVNDFQKGDIAEGYSVSREKKESFPLTVTSAQKNPTAFYLCASSMSGTRHQYFGAGTRLSVL.

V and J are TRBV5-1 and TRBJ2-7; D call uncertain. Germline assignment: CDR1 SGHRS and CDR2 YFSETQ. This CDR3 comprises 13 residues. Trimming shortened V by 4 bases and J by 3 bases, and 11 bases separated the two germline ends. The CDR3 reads CASSRERNYEQYF. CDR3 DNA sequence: TGCGCCAGCAGCCGTGAAAGAAACTACGAGCAGTACTTC.

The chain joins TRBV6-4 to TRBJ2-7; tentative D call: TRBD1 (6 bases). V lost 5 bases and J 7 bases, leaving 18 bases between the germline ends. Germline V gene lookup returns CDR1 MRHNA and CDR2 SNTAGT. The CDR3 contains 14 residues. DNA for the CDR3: TGTGCCAGCAGTCGGGACACTCCTCGTCGGGAGCAGTACTTC. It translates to CASSRDTPRREQYF.

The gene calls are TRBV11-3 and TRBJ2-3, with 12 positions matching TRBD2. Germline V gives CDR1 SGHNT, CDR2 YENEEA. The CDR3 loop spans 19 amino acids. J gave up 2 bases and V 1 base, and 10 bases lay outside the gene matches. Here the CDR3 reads CASSLAAGTSGGTTDTQYF. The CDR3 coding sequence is TGTGCCAGCAGCTTAGCCGCCGGTACTAGCGGGGGGACCACAGATACGCAGTATTTT.

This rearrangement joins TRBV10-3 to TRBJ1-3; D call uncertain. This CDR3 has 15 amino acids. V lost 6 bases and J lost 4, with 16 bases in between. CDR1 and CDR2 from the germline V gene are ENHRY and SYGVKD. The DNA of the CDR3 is TGTGCCATCAGCACCCTTGATGGGTCCGGAAACACCATATATTTT. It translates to CAISTLDGSGNTIYF.

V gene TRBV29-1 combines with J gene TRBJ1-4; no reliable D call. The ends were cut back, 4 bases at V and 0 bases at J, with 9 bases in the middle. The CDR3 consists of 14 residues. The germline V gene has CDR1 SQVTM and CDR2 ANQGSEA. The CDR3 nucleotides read TGCAGCGTTGCCATATTTGCAACTAATGAAAAACTGTTTTTT. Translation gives CSVAIFATNEKLFF.

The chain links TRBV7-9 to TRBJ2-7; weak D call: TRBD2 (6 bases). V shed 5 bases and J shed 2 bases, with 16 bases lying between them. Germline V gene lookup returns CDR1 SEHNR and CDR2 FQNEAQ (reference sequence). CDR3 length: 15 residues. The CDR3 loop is CASSRAGLTAYEQYF. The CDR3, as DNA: TGTGCCAGCAGCCGTGCGGGACTGACCGCCTACGAGCAGTACTTC. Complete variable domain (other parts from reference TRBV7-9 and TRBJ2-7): DTGVSQNPRHKITKRGQNVTFRCDPISEHNRLYWYRQTLGQGPEFLTYFQNEAQLEKSRLLSDRFSAERPKGSFSTLEIQRTEQGDSAMYLCASSRAGLTAYEQYFGPGTRLTVT.

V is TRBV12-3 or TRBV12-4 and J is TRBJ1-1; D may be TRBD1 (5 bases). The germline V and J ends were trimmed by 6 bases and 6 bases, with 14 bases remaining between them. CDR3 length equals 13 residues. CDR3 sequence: CASREGPGAEAFF. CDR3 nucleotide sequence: TGTGCCAGCAGGGAGGGACCTGGGGCTGAAGCTTTCTTT.

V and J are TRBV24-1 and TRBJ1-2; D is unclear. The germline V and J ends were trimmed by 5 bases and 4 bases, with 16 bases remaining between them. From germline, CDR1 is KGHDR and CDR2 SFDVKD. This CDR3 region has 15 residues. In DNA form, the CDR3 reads TGTGCCACCAGTGGCGCTCCGACGGAGACCTATGGCTACACCTTC. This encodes CATSGAPTETYGYTF.

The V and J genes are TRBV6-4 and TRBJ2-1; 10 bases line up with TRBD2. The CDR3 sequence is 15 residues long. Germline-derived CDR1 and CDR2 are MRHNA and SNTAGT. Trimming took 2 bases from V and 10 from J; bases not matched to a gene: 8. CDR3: CASSDTSGGAGEQFF. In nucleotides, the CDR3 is TGTGCCAGCAGTGACACCAGCGGGGGGGCAGGGGAGCAGTTCTTC.

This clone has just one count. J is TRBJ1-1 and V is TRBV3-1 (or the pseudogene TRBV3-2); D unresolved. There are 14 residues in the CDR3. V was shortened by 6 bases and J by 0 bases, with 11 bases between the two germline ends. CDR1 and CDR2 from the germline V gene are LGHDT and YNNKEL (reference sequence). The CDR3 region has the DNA TGTGCCAGCAGGGATGAAGGTGTGAACACTGAAGCTTTCTTT. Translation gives CASRDEGVNTEAFF.

In nucleotides, the CDR3 is TGTGCCACCAGTGATTTAGGAGGAAATGAGCAGTTCTTC. Translating gives CATSDLGGNEQFF. The chain links TRBV24-1 to TRBJ2-1; the D gene is possibly TRBD2 (5 bases). CDR1 KGHDR and CDR2 SFDVKD come from the germline V gene. Trimming cost V 1 base and J 7 bases, with 7 bases left between them. The CDR3 covers 13 residues.

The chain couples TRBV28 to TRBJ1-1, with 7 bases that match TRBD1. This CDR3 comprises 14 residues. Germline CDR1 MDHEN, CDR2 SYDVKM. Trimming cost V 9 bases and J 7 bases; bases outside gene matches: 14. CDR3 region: CASKFEGDSLEAFF. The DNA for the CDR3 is TGTGCCAGTAAGTTTGAGGGGGACAGTCTTGAAGCTTTCTTT.

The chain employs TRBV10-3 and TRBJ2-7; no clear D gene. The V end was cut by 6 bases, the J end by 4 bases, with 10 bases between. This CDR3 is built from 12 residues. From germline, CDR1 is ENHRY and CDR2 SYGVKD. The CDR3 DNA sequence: TGTGCCATCAGCAAGACAAATTACGAGCAGTACTTC. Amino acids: CAISKTNYEQYF.

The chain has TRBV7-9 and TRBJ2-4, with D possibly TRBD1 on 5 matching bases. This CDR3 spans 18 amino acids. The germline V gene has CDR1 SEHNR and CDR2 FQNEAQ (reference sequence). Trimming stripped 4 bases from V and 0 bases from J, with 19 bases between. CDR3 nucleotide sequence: TGTGCCAGCAGCTGGGCGACAGCCGATACACTAGCCAAAAACATTCAGTACTTC. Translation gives CASSWATADTLAKNIQYF.

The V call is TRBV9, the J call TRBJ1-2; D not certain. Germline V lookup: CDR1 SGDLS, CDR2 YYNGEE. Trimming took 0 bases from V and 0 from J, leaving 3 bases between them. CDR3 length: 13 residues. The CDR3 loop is CASSVGTNYGYTF. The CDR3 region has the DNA TGTGCCAGCAGCGTAGGTACTAACTATGGCTACACCTTC.

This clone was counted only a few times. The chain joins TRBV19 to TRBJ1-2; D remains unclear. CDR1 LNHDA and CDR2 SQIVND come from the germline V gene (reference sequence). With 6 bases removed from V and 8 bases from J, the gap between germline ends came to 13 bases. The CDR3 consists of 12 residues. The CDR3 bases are TGTGCCAGTAGAGGCCTGTTGGGGGGCTACACCTTC. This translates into CASRGLLGGYTF. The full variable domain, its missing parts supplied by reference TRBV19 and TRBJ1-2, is DGGITQSPKYLFRKEGQNVTLSCEQNLNHDAMYWYRQDPGQGLRLIYYSQIVNDFQKGDIAEGYSVSREKKESFPLTVTSAQKNPTAFYLCASRGLLGGYTFGSGTRLTVV.